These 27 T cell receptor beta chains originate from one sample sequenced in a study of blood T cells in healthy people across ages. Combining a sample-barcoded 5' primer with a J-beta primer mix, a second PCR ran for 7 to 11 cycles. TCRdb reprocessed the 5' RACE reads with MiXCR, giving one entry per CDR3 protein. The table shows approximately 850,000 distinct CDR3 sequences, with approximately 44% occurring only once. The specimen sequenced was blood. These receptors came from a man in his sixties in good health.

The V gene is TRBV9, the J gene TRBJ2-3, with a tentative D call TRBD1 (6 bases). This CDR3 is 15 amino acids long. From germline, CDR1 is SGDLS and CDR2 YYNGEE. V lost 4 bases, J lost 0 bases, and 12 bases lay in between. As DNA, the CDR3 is TGTGCCAGCAGCTCCCCCGGGACAAGCACAGATACGCAGTATTTT. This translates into CASSSPGTSTDTQYF.

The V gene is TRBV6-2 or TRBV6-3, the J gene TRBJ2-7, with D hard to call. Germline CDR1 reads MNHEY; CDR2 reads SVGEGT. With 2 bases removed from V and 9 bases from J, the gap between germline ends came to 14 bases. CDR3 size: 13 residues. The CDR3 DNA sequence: TGTGCCAGCAGTTACGGTAGATCGAGTGTGCAGTACTTC. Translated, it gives CASSYGRSSVQYF.

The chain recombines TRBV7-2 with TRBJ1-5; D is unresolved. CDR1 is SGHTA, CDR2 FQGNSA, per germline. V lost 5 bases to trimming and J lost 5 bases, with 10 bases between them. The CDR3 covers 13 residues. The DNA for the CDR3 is TGTGCCAGCAGCGTAGGAAATCATCAGCCCCAGCATTTT. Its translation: CASSVGNHQPQHF.

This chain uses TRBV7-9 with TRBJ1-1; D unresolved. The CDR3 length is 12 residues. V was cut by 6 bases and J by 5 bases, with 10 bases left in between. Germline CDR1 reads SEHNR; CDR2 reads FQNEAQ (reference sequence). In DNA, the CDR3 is TGTGCCAGCAGTACAACACTGACTGAAGCTTTCTTT. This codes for CASSTTLTEAFF.

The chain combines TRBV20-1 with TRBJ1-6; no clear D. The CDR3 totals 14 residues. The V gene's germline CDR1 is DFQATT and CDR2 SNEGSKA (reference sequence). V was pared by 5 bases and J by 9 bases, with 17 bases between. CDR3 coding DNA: TGCAGTGCTTTCCCCCGCAGGTTTAGTTCACCCCTCCACTTT. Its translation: CSAFPRRFSSPLHF.

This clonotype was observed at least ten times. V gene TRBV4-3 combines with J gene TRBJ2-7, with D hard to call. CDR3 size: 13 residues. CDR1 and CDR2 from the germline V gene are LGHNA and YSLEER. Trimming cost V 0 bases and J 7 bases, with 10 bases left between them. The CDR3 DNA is TGCGCCAGCAGCCAAGATCCCCTAGGAGAGCAGTACTTC. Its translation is CASSQDPLGEQYF.

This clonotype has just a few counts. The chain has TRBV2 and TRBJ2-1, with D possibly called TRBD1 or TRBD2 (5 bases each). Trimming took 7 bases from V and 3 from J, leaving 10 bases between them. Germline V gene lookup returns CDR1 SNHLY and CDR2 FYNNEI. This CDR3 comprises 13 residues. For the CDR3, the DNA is TGTGCCAGCATGGGACCACACTACAATGAGCAGTTCTTC. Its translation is CASMGPHYNEQFF.

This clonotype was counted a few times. The CDR3 reads CASSLVANTGRIGHQQFF. CDR3 coding DNA: TGCGCCAGCAGCTTGGTGGCTAATACAGGGAGGATTGGGCATCAGCAGTTCTTC. This chain connects TRBV5-1 to TRBJ2-1, with D perhaps given as TRBD1 or TRBD2 (6 bases each). The ends were cut back, 0 bases at V and 11 bases at J, with 27 bases in the middle. This CDR3 spans 18 amino acids. The V gene's germline CDR1 is SGHRS and CDR2 YFSETQ.

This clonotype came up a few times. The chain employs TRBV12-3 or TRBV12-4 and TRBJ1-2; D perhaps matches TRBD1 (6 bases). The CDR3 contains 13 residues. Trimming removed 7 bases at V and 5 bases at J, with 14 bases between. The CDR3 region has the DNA TGTGCCAGCAACCTCGGACAGTCGTATGGCTACACCTTC. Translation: CASNLGQSYGYTF.

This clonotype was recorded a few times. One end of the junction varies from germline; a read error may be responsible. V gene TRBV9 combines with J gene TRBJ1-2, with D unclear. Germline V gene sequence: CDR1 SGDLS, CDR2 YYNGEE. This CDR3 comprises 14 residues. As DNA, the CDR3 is TGTGCCAGCAGCAACCCAGGAGTGGGCTATGGCTACACCTTT. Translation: CASSNPGVGYGYTF.

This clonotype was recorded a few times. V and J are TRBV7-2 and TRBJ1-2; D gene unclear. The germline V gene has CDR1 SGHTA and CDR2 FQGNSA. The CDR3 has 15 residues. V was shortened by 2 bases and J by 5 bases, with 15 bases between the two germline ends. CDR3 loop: CASSLNRLIRYGYTF. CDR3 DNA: TGTGCCAGCAGCTTAAATCGCCTCATACGTTATGGCTACACCTTC.

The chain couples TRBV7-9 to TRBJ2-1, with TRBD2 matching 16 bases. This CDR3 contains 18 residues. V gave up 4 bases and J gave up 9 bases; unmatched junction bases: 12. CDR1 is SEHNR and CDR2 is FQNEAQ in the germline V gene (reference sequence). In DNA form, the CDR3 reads TGTGCCAGCAGCTCCAATTCCGGGACTAGCGGGGGGGCGTTTGAGCAGTTCTTC. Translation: CASSSNSGTSGGAFEQFF. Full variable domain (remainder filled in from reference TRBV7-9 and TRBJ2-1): DTGVSQNPRHKITKRGQNVTFRCDPISEHNRLYWYRQTLGQGPEFLTYFQNEAQLEKSRLLSDRFSAERPKGSFSTLEIQRTEQGDSAMYLCASSSNSGTSGGAFEQFFGPGTRLTVL.

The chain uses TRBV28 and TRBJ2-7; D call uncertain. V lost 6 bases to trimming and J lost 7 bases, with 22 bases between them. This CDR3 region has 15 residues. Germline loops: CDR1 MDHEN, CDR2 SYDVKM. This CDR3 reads CASSSLRSSRNEQYF. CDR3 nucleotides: TGTGCCAGCAGCTCCCTGAGGTCCAGTAGGAATGAGCAGTACTTC.

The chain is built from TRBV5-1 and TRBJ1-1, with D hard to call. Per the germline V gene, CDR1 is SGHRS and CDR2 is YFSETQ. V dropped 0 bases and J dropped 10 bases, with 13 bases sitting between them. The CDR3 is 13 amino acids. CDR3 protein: CASSLAGPDGAFF. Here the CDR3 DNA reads TGCGCCAGCAGCTTGGCCGGACCCGATGGAGCTTTCTTT.

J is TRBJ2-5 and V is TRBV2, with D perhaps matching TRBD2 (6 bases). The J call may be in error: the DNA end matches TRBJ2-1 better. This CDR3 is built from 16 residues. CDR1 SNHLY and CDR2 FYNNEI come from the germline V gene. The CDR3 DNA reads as TGTGCCAGCAGTATCGGCGGGGCCACCTTACAAGAGACCCAGTTCTTC. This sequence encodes CASSIGGATLQETQFF.

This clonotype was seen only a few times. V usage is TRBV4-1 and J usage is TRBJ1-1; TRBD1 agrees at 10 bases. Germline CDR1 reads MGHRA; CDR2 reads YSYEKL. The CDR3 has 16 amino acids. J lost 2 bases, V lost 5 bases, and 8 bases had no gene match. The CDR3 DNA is TGCGCCAGCAGCAAAGTCGGGACAGGGGTTAACACTGAAGCTTTCTTT. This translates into CASSKVGTGVNTEAFF.

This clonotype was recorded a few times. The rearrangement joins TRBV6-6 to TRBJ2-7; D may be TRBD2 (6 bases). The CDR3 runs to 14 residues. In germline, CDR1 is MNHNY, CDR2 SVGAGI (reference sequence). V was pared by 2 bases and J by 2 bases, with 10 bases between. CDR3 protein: CASSYGREAYEQYF. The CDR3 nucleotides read TGTGCCAGCAGTTACGGCAGGGAGGCCTACGAGCAGTACTTC.

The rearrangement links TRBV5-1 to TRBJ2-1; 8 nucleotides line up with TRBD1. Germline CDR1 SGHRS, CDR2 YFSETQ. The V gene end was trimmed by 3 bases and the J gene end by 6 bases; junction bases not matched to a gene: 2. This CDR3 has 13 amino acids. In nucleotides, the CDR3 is TGCGCCAGCAGCTACACAGGGGGCAATGAGCAGTTCTTC. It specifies CASSYTGGNEQFF.

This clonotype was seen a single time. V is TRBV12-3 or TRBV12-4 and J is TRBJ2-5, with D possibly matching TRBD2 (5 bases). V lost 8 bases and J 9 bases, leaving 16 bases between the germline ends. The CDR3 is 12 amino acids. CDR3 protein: CASAVSSEAQYF. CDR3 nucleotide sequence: TGTGCCAGCGCAGTTTCGTCGGAGGCCCAGTACTTC.

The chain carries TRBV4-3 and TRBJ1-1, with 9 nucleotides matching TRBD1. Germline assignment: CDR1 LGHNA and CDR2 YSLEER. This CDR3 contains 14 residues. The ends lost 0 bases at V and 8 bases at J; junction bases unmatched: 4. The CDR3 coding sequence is TGCGCCAGCAGCCAAGAGACAGGGGGTCTGGAAGCTTTCTTT. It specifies CASSQETGGLEAFF.

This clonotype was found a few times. The CDR3 DNA is TGTGCCAGCAGCATTTGGGGAACCTACAATGAGCAGTTCTTC. Translated: CASSIWGTYNEQFF. J is TRBJ2-1 and V is TRBV7-9, with D uncertain. Trimming took 5 bases from V and 2 from J, leaving 10 bases between them. CDR1 is SEHNR and CDR2 is FQNEAQ in the germline V gene (reference sequence). The CDR3 loop spans 14 amino acids.

The CDR3 region has the DNA TGTGCCAGCAGTTACGGGACAGGGGGCACTGAAGCTTTCTTT. Protein sequence: CASSYGTGGTEAFF. The rearrangement links TRBV6-2 or TRBV6-3 to TRBJ1-1; 11 bases agree with TRBD1. The CDR3 contains 14 residues. The ends lost 2 bases at V and 4 bases at J; junction bases unmatched: 0. Germline CDR1 MNHEY, CDR2 SVGEGT.

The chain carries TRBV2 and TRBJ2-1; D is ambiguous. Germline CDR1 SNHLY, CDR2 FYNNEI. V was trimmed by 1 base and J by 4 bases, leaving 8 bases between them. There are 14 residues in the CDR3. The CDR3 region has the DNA TGTGCCAGCAGTGAAGGGTACGGTTACAATGAGCAGTTCTTC. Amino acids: CASSEGYGYNEQFF.

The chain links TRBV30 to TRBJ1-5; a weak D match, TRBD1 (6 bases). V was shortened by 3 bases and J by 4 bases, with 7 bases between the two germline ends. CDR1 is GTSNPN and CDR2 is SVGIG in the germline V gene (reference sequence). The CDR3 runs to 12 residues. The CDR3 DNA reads TGTGCCTGGAGACAGGGAAATCAGCCCCAGCATTTT. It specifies CAWRQGNQPQHF.

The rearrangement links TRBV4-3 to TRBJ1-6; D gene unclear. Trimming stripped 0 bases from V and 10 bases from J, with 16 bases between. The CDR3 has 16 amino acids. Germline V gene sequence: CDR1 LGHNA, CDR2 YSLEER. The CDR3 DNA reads TGCGCCAGCAGCCAAGAGGCGTCAGGAGTTAGATCACCCCTCCACTTT. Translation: CASSQEASGVRSPLHF.

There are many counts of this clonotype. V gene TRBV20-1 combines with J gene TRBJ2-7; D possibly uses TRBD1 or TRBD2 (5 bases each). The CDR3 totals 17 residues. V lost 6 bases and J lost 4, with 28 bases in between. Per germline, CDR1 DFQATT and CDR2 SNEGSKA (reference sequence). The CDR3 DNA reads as TGCAGTGCCACGCAATCGGGACCGCACCACCGGGGTTACGAGCAGTACTTC. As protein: CSATQSGPHHRGYEQYF.

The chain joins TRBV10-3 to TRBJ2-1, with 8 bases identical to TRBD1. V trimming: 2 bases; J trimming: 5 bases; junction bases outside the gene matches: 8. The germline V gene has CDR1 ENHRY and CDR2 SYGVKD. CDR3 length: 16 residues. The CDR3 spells CAISEAGQGSHNEQFF. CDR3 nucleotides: TGTGCCATCAGTGAGGCTGGACAGGGAAGCCACAATGAGCAGTTCTTC.